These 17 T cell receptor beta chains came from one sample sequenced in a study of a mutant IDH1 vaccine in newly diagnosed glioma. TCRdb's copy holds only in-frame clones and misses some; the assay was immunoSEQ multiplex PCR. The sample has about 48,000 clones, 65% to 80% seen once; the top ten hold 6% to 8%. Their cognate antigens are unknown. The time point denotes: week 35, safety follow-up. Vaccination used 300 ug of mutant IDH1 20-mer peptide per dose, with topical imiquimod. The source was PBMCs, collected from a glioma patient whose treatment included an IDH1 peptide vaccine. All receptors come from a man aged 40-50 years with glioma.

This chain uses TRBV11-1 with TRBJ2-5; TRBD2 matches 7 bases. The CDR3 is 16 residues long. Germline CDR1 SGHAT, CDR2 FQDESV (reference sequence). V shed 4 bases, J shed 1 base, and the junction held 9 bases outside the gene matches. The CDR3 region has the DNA TGTGCCAGCAGCTCCGGGGGGAATGGAGTCCAAGAGACCCAGTACTTC. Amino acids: CASSSGGNGVQETQYF. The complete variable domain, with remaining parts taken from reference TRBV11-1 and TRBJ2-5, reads EAEVAQSPRYKITEKSQAVAFWCDPISGHATLYWYRQILGQGPELLVQFQDESVVDDSQLPKDRFSAERLKGVDSTLKIQPAELGDSAMYLCASSSGGNGVQETQYFGPGTRLLVL.

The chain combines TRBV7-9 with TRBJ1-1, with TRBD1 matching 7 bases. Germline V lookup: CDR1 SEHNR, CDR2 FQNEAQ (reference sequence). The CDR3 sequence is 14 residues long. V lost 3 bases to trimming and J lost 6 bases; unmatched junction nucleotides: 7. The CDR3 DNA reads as TGTGCCAGCAGCTTCCTTAGACAGGGCTCTGAAGCTTTCTTT. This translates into CASSFLRQGSEAFF.

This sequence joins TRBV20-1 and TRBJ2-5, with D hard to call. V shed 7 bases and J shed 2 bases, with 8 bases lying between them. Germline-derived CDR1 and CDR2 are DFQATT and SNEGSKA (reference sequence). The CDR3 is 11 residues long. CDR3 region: CSGRQQETQYF. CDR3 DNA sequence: TGCAGTGGACGCCAGCAAGAGACCCAGTACTTC.

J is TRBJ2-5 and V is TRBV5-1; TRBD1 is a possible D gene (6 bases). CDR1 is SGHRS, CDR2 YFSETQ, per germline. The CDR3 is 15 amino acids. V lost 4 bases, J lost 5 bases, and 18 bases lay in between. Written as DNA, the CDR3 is TGCGCCAGCAGCCGCGGAGAACAGGGTTGGGAGACCCAGTACTTC. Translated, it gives CASSRGEQGWETQYF.

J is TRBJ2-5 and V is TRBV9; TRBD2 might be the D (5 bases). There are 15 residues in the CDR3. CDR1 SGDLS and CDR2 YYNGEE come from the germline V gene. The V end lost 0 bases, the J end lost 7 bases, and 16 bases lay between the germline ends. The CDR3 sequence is CASSVAETPGRTQYF. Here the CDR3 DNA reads TGTGCCAGCAGCGTAGCGGAGACTCCGGGGAGGACCCAGTACTTC.

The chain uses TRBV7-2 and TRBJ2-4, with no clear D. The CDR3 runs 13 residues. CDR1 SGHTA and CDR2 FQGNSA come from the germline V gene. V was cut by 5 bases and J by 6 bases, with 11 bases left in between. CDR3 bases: TGTGCCAGCAGCACCCCGACGGTAAACATTCAGTACTTC. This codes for CASSTPTVNIQYF. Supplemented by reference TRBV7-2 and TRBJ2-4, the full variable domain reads GAGVSQSPSNKVTEKGKDVELRCDPISGHTALYWYRQSLGQGLEFLIYFQGNSAPDKSGLPSDRFSAERTGGSVSTLTIQRTQQEDSAVYLCASSTPTVNIQYFGAGTRLSVL.

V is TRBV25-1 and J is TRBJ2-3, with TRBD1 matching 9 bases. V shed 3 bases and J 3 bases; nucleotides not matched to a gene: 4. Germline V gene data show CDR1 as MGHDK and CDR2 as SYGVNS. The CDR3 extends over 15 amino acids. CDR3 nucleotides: TGTGCCAGCAGTGACGGGGACAGGGAGACAGATACGCAGTATTTT. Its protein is CASSDGDRETDTQYF. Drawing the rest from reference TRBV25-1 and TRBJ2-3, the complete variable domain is EADIYQTPRYLVIGTGKKITLECSQTMGHDKMYWYQQDPGMELHLIHYSYGVNSTEKGDLSSESTVSRIRTEHFPLTLESARPSHTSQYLCASSDGDRETDTQYFGPGTRLTVL.

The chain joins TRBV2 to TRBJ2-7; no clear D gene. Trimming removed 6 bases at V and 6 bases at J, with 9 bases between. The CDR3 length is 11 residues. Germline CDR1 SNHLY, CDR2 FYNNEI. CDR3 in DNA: TGTGCCAGCAGAGGATCCCTCGAGCAGTACTTC. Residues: CASRGSLEQYF.

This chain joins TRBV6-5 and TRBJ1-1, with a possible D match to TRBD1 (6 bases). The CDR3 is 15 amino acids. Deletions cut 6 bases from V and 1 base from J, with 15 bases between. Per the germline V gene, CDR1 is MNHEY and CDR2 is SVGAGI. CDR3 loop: CASRPPRGENTEAFF. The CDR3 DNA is TGTGCCAGCAGACCACCAAGGGGGGAGAACACTGAAGCTTTCTTT.

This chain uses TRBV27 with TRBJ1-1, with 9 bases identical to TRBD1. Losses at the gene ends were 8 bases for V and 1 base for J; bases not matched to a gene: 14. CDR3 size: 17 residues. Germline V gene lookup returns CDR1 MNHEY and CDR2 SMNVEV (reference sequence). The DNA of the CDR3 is TGTGCCAGCGCAGGCCTCACAGGGGGCCACCCGAACACTGAAGCTTTCTTT. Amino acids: CASAGLTGGHPNTEAFF.

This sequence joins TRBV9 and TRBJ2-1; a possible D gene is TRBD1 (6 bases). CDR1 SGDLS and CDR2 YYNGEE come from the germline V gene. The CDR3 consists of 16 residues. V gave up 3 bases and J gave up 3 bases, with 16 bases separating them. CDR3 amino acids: CASSGRQGSGYNEQFF. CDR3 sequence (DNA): TGTGCCAGCAGCGGTCGCCAGGGGTCCGGCTACAATGAGCAGTTCTTC.

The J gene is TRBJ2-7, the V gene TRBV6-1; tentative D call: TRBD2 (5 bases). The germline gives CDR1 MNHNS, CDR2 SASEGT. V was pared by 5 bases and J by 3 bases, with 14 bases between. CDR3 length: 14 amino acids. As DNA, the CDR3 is TGTGCCAGCAGTCCAGAGGAGGCACTCTACGAGCAGTACTTC. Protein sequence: CASSPEEALYEQYF.

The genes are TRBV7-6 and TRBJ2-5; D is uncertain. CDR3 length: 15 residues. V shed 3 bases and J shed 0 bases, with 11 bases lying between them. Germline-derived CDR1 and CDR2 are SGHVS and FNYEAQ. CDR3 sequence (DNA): TGTGCCAGCAGCTTCGCAGGCGAGTACCAAGAGACCCAGTACTTC. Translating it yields CASSFAGEYQETQYF.

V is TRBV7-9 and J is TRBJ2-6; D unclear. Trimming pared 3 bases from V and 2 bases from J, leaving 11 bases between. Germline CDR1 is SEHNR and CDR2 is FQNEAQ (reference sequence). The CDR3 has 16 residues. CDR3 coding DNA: TGTGCCAGCAGCTTGGCGACCTGGGCTGGGGCCAACGTCCTGACTTTC. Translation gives CASSLATWAGANVLTF.

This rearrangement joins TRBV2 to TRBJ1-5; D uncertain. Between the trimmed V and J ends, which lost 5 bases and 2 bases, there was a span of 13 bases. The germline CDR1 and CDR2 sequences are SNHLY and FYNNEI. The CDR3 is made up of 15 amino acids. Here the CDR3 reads CASSLDQTGNQPQHF. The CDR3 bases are TGTGCCAGCAGTTTGGACCAGACGGGCAATCAGCCCCAGCATTTT.

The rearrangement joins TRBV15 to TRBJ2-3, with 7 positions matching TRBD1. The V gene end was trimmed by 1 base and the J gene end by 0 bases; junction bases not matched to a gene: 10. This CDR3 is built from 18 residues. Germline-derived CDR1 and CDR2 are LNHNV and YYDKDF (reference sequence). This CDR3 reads CATSRGSSGQPSTDTQYF. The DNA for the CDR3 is TGTGCCACCAGCAGAGGATCCTCGGGACAGCCTAGCACAGATACGCAGTATTTT.

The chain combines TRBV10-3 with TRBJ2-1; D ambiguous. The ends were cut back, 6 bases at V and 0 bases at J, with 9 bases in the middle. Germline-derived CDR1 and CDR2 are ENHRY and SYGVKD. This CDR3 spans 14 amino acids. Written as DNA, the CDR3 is TGTGCCATCAGCCACTCTAGCTCCTACAATGAGCAGTTCTTC. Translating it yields CAISHSSSYNEQFF.